This T cell receptor (beta chain) was captured in a study of T cell responses to AZD1222 COVID-19 vaccine. Whole-study findings and limits: Clonal diversity was possibly underestimated, and the donors were mostly white British, with more females. Only a handful of AZD1222 recipients, roughly six in all, had baseline seropositivity. Dominant at 160-218 and 743-854, vaccine-associated CD4 TCRs also spanned spike.

The repertoire was sequenced with immunoSEQ multiplex PCR; TCRdb's copy has only in-frame clones and lacks some. This sample has approximately 110,000 clones, with 70% to 90% found just once. Trimming removed 7 bases at V and 2 bases at J, with 17 bases between. The CDR3 has 15 amino acids. CDR1 and CDR2 (germline): MNHEY, SMNVEV (reference sequence). A note on this clone: Its antigen is unknown.

The specimen comprised peripheral blood, sampled on day 0 of MenACWY control vaccination. This TCR was recovered from an adult in good health. J is TRBJ1-2 and V is TRBV27; D is perhaps TRBD1 (5 bases). The CDR3 protein is CASTIRGRANYGYTF. The CDR3 DNA reads as TGTGCCAGCACCATTCGGGGCAGGGCAAACTATGGCTACACCTTC.